This T cell receptor beta chain was documented in a study of blood T cell repertoires in COVID-19. Overall study context: Samples came from the United States, Italy and Spain, spanning acute and convalescent COVID-19. Nucleic acid was either cDNA or gDNA, and it came from T cells, B-cell-depleted T cells, or PBMCs.

The assay was immunoSEQ multiplex PCR, and TCRdb's table has in-frame clones only and misses some. The sample holds fewer than 30,000 clones, approximately 92% seen once. Germline V gene lookup returns CDR1 WSHSY and CDR2 SAAADI. The CDR3 extends over 15 amino acids. With V trimmed by 7 bases and J by 3 bases, 5 bases remained unmatched. The specimen was peripheral blood. The receptor comes from a human donor in a cohort sampled during active COVID-19. V is TRBV10-2 and J is TRBJ2-2, with 10 bases lining up with TRBD2. The CDR3 nucleotides read TGCGCCAGCAAATTAGCGGGGGGTTACACCGGGGAGCTGTTTTTT. This gives the protein CASKLAGGYTGELFF.